This T cell receptor (beta chain) was recorded in a study of vaccination effects on CD4 cells after COVID-19. Study at large: Samples gathered post-vaccine arrived a median of 72 days past the second dose.

Isolation of CD4+ T cells took place after approximately 10 days of culture. Every participant took two doses of the BNT162b2 or mRNA-1273 vaccine. The V end was cut by 0 bases, the J end by 4 bases, with 7 bases between. The germline CDR1 and CDR2 sequences are SGHKS and YYEKEE (reference sequence). This CDR3 has 13 residues. The method was immunoSEQ multiplex PCR; TCRdb's version includes in-frame clones alone and lacks a portion of them. This repertoire shows about 73,000 clones, less than 75% found once; its top ten account for 2% to 3%. On this clone: Its target is not known. This same CDR3 is encoded by further DNA sequences in the sample.

This clonotype was sampled from a human donor who received a COVID-19 vaccine. The specimen was CD4+ T cells from PBMCs cultured without peptide, collected after COVID-19 vaccination. This chain joins TRBV5-5 and TRBJ1-2; D is undetermined. CDR3 loop: CASSLVSGYGYTF. CDR3 sequence (DNA): TGTGCCAGCAGCTTGGTCTCCGGCTATGGCTACACCTTC.